This T cell receptor (beta chain) was sequenced in a study of shared clonotypes between healthy human individuals. Findings and caveats of the study: Even with large depth, rarefaction showed that sorted-subset sequencing was incomplete. When naive CD4 clonotypes were compared across several donors, 4% to 6.5% were shared. In general, naive subsets displayed greater estimated richness than memory subsets did.

Concerning this clone itself: Its antigen is as yet unknown.

The CD4+ fraction was divided into a CD45RA+ naive subset and a CD45RA-negative memory subset. Generated by immunoSEQ multiplex PCR, the TCRdb table keeps only in-frame clones and is missing some. Of 1.5 million to 1.9 million clones listed, 95% to 99% were seen once; the top ten hold 0.45%. This sequence was found in a man aged 25-40 years in good health. Material: naive CD4+ T cells sorted from blood. Subset indicated: CD45RA+ positively selected.

The CDR3 nucleotides read TGTGCCAGCGGACCGACATTCCGTTCCTACGAGCAGTACTTC. This translates into CASGPTFRSYEQYF. The J gene is TRBJ2-7, the V gene TRBV7-9; D gene ambiguous. The CDR3 loop spans 14 amino acids. Trimming removed 8 bases from V and 1 base from J, with 15 bases in between. Germline V gene data show CDR1 as SEHNR and CDR2 as FQNEAQ (reference sequence).